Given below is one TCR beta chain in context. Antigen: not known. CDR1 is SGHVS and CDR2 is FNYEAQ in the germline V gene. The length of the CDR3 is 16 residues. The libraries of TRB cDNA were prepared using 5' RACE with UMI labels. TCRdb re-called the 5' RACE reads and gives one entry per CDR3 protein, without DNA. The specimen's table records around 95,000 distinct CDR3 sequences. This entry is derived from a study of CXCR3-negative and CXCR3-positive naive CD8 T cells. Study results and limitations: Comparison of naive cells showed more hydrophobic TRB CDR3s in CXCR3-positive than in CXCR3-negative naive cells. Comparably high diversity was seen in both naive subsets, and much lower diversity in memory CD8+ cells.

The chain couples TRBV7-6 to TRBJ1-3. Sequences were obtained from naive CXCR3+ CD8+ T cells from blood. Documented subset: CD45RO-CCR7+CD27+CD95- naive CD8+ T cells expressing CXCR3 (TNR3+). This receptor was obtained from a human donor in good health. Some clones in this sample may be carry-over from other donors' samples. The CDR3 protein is CASGQRTGQTGNTIYF.